The rows below give T cell receptor beta chains drawn from one sample of a study of blood T cell repertoires in COVID-19. Produced via immunoSEQ multiplex PCR; TCRdb's table is partial and in-frame only. The repertoire holds a few hundred thousand clones, about 87% seen once, with about 3% in the top ten. The sample taken for sequencing was peripheral blood. The origin of the receptors is a human donor in a cohort sampled during active COVID-19. The conserved cysteine and the conserved F or W are not part of the CDR3 here. A row's size may be missing; if present it is once, few, many or a size class.

clone size,J gene,V gene,CDR3 protein
once,TRBJ2-2,TRBV11-3,ASSLGGGGELF
-,TRBJ2-2,TRBV24-1,ATSSANTGELF
few,TRBJ2-7,TRBV6-1,ASSEDVTGNYEQY
-,TRBJ1-2,TRBV10-3,AISEVGSAVGYGYT
-,TRBJ2-7,TRBV2,ASREGTVNSYEQY
-,TRBJ2-3,TRBV6-5,ASSRSGDTQY
-,TRBJ2-7,TRBV6-5,ASGRQGGDEQY
-,TRBJ1-5,TRBV28,ASRAGAPSNQPQH
once,TRBJ2-3,TRBV25-1,ASSESGTDTQY
-,TRBJ2-7,TRBV2,ASSEFIIRQVTRPSYEQY
-,TRBJ1-1,TRBV4-1,ASSQERGNTEAF
-,TRBJ2-2,TRBV5-1,ASSPVGGANGELF
-,TRBJ2-6,TRBV2,ASSVGAPTSGANVLT
-,TRBJ1-1,TRBV6-6,ASSPETSNTEAF
-,TRBJ2-1,TRBV4-2,ASSQDVRGRDTYNEQF
-,TRBJ2-1,TRBV29-1,SVARERDEQF
-,TRBJ1-2,TRBV30,AWAPGGGNYGYT
-,TRBJ1-4,TRBV7-9,ASSLVRGTQKLF
-,TRBJ2-7,TRBV5-4,ASSIPGTGSIHEQY
-,TRBJ1-3,TRBV11-2,ASSTRQGLTSGNTIY
-,TRBJ1-4,TRBV2,ASSEVGRLF
-,TRBJ2-3,TRBV4-1,ASSQEITGVKDTQY
once,TRBJ2-2,TRBV30,AWTGRRQANTGELF
-,TRBJ2-3,TRBV10-3,AISESSTADTQY
-,TRBJ2-1,TRBV5-6,ASSMAGGTYNEQF
-,TRBJ2-1,TRBV7-8,ASSLRGTYNEQF
-,TRBJ2-3,TRBV19,ASRPGTGRLGKDTQY
-,TRBJ2-3,TRBV10-3,AINAAAGSTDTQY
-,TRBJ1-1,TRBV30,AWSPQGSRTEAF
-,TRBJ2-3,TRBV15,ATQLQQGSTDTQY
-,TRBJ2-3,TRBV7-3,ASSTQGIETDTQY
-,TRBJ2-7,TRBV11-2,ASSRLRAGGPYEQY